This T cell receptor beta chain was identified during a study of T cells in Graves' hyperthyroidism and ophthalmopathy. The study, taken as a whole, reports: Ophthalmopathy stood apart from stable hyperthyroidism in a 13 V-J model. Among thyroid clonotypes expanded above 0.001, most also appeared in blood.

Researchers took RNA transcripts and amplified the TCR beta CDR3 regions from them. A first-round RT-PCR of the TCR CDR3 used the HTBI primer set. TCRdb redid the calling of the multiplex PCR reads with MiXCR, one entry per CDR3 protein. The sample records roughly 520,000 distinct CDR3 sequences, about 24% being singletons. This clonotype was counted at least ten times. Its antigen is unidentified. Clinical symptoms, serum thyroxine and TRAb, thyroid ultrasound and orbital computed tomography were used for the diagnoses. V lost 4 bases, J lost 6 bases, and 12 bases lay in between. Germline CDR1 is KGHDR and CDR2 is SFDVKD. The CDR3 is 14 residues long.

The sample comprised blood. This chain links TRBV24-1 with TRBJ1-5; D gene unclear. The TCR originated in a woman under 40 with Graves' ophthalmopathy. CDR3 in amino acids: CATSDHVRGQPQHF. The DNA of the CDR3 is TGTGCCACCAGTGACCACGTTCGGGGTCAGCCCCAGCATTTT.